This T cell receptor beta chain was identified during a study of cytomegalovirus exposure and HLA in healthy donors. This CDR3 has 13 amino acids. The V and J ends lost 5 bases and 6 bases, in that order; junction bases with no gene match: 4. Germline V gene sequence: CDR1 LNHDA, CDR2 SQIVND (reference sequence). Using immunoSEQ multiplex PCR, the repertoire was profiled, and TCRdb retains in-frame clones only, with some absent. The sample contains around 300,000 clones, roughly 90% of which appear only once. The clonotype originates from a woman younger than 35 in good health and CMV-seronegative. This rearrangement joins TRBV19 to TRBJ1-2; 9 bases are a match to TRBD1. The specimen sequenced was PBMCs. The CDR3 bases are TGTGCCAGTAGTGAACAGGGGGCGGATGGCTACACCTTC. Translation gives CASSEQGADGYTF.